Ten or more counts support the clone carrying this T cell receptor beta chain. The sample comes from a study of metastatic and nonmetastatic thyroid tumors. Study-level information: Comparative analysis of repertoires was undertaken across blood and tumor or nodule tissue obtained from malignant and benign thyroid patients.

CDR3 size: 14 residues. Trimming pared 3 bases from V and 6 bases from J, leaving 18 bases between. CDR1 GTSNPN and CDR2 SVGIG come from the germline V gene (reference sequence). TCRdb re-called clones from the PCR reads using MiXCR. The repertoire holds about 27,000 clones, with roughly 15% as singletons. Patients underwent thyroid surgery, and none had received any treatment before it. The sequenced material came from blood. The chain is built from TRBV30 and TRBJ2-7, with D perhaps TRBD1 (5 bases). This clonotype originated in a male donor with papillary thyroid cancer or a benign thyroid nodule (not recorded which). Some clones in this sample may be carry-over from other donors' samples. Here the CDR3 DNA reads TGTGCCTGGAGCTCAGGGATCATCCGAGGCGAGCAGTACTTC. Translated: CAWSSGIIRGEQYF.